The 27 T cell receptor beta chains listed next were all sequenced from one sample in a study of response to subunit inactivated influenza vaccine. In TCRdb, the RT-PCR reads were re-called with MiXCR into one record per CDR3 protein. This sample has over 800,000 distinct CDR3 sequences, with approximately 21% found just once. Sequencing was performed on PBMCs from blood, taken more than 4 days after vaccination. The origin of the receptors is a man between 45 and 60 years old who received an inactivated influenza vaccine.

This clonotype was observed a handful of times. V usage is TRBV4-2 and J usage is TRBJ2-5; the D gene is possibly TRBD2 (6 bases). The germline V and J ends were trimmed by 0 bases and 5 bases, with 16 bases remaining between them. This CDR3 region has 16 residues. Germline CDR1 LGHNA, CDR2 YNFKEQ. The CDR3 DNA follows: TGTGCCAGCAGCCAAGATGTGGCGTCACGGGAGGAGACCCAGTACTTC. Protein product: CASSQDVASREETQYF.

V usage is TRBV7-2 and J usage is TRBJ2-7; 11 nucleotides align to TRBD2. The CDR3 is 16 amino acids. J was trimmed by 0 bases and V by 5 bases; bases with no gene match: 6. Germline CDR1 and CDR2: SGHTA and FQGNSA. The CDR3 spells CASSILAGEFSYEQYF. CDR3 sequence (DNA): TGTGCCAGCAGCATACTAGCGGGAGAGTTCTCCTACGAGCAGTACTTC.

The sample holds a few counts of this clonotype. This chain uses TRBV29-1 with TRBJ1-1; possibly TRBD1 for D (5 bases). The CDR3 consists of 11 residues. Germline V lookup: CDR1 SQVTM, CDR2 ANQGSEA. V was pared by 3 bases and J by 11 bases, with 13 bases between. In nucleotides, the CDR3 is TGCAGCGTTGAGCGGGGGGTTGGTGCTTTCTTT. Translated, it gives CSVERGVGAFF. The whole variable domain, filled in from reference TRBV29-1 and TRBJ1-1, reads SAVISQKPSRDICQRGTSLTIQCQVDSQVTMMFWYRQQPGQSLTLIATANQGSEATYESGFVIDKFPISRPNLTFSTLTVSNMSPEDSSIYLCSVERGVGAFFGQGTRLTVV.

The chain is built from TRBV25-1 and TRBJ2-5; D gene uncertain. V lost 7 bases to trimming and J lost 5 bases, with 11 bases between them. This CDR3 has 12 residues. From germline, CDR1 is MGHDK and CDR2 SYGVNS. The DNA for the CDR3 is TGTGCCAGCAACGGAGCTATGGAGACCCAGTACTTC. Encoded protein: CASNGAMETQYF. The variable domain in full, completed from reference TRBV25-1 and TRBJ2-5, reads EADIYQTPRYLVIGTGKKITLECSQTMGHDKMYWYQQDPGMELHLIHYSYGVNSTEKGDLSSESTVSRIRTEHFPLTLESARPSHTSQYLCASNGAMETQYFGPGTRLLVL.

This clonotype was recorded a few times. The CDR3 DNA sequence: TGTGCCATCAGTGCCGGGCTTAGCAATCAGCCCCAGCATTTT. Its protein is CAISAGLSNQPQHF. The chain couples TRBV10-3 to TRBJ1-5; D unclear. Trimming removed 4 bases at V and 0 bases at J, with 7 bases between. Germline CDR1 and CDR2: ENHRY and SYGVKD. The CDR3 has 14 residues.

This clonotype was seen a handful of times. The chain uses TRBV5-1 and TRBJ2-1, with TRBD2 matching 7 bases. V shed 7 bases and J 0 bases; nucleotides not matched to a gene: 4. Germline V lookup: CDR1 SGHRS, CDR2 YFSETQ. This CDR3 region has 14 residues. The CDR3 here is CASHRDYSYNEQFF. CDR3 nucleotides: TGCGCCAGCCACCGGGACTACTCCTACAATGAGCAGTTCTTC.

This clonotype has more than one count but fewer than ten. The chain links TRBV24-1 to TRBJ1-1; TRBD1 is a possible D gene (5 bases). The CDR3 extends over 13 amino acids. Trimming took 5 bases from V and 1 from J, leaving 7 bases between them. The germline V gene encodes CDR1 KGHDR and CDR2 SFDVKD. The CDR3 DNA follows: TGTGCCACCAGTGGGAGGGGGAACACTGAAGCTTTCTTT. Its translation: CATSGRGNTEAFF.

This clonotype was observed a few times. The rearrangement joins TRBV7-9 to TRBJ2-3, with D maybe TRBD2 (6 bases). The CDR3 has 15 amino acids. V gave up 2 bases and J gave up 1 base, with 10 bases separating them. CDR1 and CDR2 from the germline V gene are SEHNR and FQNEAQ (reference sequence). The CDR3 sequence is CASSLTREGTDTQYF. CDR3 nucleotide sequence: TGTGCCAGCAGCTTAACCAGGGAGGGCACAGATACGCAGTATTTT. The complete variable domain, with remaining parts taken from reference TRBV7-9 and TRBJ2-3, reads DTGVSQNPRHKITKRGQNVTFRCDPISEHNRLYWYRQTLGQGPEFLTYFQNEAQLEKSRLLSDRFSAERPKGSFSTLEIQRTEQGDSAMYLCASSLTREGTDTQYFGPGTRLTVL.

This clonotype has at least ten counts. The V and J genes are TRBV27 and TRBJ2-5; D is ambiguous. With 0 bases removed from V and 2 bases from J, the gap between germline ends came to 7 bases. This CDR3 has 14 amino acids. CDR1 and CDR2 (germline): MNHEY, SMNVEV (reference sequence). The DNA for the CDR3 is TGTGCCAGCAGTTTATCCGCGGTACAAGAGACCCAGTACTTC. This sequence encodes CASSLSAVQETQYF.

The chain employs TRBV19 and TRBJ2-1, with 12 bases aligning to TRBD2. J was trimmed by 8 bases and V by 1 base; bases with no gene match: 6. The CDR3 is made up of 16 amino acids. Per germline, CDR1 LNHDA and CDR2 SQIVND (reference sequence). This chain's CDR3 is CASSIASGRASDEQFF. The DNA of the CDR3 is TGTGCCAGTAGTATAGCTAGCGGGAGGGCCAGTGATGAGCAGTTCTTC. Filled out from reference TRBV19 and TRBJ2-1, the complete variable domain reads DGGITQSPKYLFRKEGQNVTLSCEQNLNHDAMYWYRQDPGQGLRLIYYSQIVNDFQKGDIAEGYSVSREKKESFPLTVTSAQKNPTAFYLCASSIASGRASDEQFFGPGTRLTVL.

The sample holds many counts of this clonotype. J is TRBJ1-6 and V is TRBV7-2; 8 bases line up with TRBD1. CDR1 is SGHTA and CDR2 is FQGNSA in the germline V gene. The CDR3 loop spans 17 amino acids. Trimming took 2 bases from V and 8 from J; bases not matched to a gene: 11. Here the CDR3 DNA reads TGTGCCAGCAGCTTATCTACGGGACAGGCTCTTTATTCACCCCTCCACTTT. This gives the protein CASSLSTGQALYSPLHF.

The CDR3 nucleotides are TGCGCCAGCAGCCAAGATGGCAGGCCGAATTCACCCCTCCACTTT. As protein: CASSQDGRPNSPLHF. This chain connects TRBV4-3 to TRBJ1-6; D gene uncertain. This CDR3 has 15 amino acids. The germline V and J ends were trimmed by 0 bases and 7 bases, with 10 bases remaining between them. Germline V gene data show CDR1 as LGHNA and CDR2 as YSLEER.

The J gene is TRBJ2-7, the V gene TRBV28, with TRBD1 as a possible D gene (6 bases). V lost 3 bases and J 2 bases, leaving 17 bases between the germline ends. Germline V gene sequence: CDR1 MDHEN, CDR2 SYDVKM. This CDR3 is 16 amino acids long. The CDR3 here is CASSFQTTGPTYEQYF. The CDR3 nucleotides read TGTGCCAGCAGTTTCCAAACGACAGGTCCTACCTACGAGCAGTACTTC.

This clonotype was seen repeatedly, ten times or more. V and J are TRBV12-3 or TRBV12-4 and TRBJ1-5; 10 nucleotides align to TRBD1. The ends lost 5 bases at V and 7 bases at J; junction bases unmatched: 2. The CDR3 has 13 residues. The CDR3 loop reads CASSGQGGQPQHF. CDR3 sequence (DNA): TGTGCCAGCAGTGGACAGGGGGGGCAGCCCCAGCATTTT.

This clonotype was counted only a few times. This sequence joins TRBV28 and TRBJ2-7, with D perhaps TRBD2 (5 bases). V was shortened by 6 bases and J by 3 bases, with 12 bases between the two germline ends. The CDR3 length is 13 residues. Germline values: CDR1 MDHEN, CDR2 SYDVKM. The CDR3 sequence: CASSGGPIYEQYF. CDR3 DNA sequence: TGTGCCAGCAGCGGAGGACCTATCTACGAGCAGTACTTC.

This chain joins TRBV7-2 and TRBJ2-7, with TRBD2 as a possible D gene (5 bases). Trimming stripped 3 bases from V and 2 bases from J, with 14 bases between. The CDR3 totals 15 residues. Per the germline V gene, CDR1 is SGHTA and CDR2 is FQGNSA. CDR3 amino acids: CASSLNGIGPYEQYF. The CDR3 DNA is TGTGCCAGCAGCTTGAACGGGATCGGACCCTACGAGCAGTACTTC. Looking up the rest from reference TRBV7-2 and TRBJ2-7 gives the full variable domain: GAGVSQSPSNKVTEKGKDVELRCDPISGHTALYWYRQSLGQGLEFLIYFQGNSAPDKSGLPSDRFSAERTGGSVSTLTIQRTQQEDSAVYLCASSLNGIGPYEQYFGPGTRLTVT.

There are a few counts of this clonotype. The CDR3 region is CSATPGLAGGPGKYEQYF. The CDR3 nucleotides read TGCAGTGCAACCCCGGGACTAGCGGGAGGGCCGGGTAAATACGAGCAGTACTTC. The chain carries TRBV20-1 and TRBJ2-7, with 16 positions matching TRBD2. The V gene end was trimmed by 6 bases and the J gene end by 4 bases; junction bases not matched to a gene: 15. Per the germline V gene, CDR1 is DFQATT and CDR2 is SNEGSKA (reference sequence). CDR3 length: 18 amino acids.

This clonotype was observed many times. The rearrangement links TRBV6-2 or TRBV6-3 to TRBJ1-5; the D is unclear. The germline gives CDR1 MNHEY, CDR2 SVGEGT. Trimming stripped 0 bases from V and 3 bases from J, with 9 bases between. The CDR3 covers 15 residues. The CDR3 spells CASSYSEGYNQPQHF. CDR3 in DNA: TGTGCCAGCAGTTACTCAGAGGGCTACAATCAGCCCCAGCATTTT.

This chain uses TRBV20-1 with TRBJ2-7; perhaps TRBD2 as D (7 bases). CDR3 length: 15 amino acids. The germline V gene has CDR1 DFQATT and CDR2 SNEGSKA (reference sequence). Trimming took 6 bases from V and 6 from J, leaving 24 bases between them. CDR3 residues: CSAQQQGRGFGEQYF. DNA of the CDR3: TGCAGTGCCCAGCAGCAGGGGAGGGGATTTGGCGAGCAGTACTTC.

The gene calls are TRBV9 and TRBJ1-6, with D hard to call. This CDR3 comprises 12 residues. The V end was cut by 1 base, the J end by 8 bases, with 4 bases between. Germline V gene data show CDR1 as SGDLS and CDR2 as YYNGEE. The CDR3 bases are TGTGCCAGCAGCGTAAGGGATTCACCCCTCCACTTT. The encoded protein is CASSVRDSPLHF.

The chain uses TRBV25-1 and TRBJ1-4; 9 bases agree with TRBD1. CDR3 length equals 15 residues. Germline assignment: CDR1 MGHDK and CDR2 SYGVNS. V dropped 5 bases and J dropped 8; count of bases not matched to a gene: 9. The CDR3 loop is CASSHGGQGFEKLFF. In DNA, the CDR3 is TGTGCCAGCAGTCATGGGGGACAGGGATTCGAAAAACTGTTTTTT.

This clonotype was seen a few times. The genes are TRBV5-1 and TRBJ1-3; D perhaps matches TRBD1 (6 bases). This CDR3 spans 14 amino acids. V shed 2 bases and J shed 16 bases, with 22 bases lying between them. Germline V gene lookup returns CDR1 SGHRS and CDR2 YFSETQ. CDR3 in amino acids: CASSLYRERSAAYF. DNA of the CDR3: TGCGCCAGCAGCTTATACAGGGAGAGGTCGGCAGCTTATTTT. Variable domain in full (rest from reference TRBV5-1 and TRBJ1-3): KAGVTQTPRYLIKTRGQQVTLSCSPISGHRSVSWYQQTPGQGLQFLFEYFSETQRNKGNFPGRFSGRQFSNSRSEMNVSTLELGDSALYLCASSLYRERSAAYFGEGSWLTVV.

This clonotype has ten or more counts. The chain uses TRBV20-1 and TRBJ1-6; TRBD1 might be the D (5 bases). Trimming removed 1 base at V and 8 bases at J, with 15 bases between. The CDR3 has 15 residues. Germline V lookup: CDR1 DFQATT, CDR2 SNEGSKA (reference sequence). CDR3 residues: CSARGGARVDSPLHF. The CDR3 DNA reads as TGCAGTGCTAGAGGCGGGGCTAGGGTTGATTCACCCCTCCACTTT.

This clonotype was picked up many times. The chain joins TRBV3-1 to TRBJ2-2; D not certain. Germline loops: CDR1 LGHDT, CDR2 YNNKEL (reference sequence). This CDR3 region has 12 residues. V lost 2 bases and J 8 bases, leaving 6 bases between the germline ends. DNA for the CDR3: TGTGCCAGCAGCCAATCTTGGGGGGAGCTGTTTTTT. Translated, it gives CASSQSWGELFF.

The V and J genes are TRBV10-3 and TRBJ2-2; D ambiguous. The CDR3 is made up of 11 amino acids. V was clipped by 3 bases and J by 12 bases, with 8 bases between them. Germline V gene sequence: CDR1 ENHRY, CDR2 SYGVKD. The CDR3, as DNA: TGTGCCATCAGTGACCACGCGCAGCTGTTTTTT. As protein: CAISDHAQLFF.

In DNA, the CDR3 is TGTGCCAGCTCACGGACACGGGACAGCTACGAGCAGTACTTC. The encoded protein is CASSRTRDSYEQYF. This chain uses TRBV18 with TRBJ2-7; 7 positions match TRBD1. Germline V gene data show CDR1 as KGHSH and CDR2 as LQKENI. Germline trimming cut 4 bases from V and 3 bases from J; bases unmatched to any gene: 6. This CDR3 is built from 14 residues.

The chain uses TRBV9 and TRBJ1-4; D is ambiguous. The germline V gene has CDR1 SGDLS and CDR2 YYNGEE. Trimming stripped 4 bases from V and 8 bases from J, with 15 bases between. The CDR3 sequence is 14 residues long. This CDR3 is CASSRGGREEKLFF. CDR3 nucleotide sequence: TGTGCCAGCAGCCGGGGAGGGAGAGAGGAAAAACTGTTTTTT. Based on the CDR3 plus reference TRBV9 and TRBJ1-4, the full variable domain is DSGVTQTPKHLITATGQRVTLRCSPRSGDLSVYWYQQSLDQGLQFLIQYYNGEERAKGNILERFSAQQFPDLHSELNLSSLELGDSALYFCASSRGGREEKLFFGSGTQLSVL.